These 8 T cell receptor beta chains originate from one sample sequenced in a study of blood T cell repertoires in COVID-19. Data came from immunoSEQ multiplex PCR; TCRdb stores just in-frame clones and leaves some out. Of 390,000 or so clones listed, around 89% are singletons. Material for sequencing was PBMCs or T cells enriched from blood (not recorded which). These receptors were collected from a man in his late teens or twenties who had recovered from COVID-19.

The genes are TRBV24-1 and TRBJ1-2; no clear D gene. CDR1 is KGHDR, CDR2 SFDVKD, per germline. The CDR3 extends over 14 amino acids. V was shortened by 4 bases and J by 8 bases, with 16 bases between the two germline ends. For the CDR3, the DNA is TGTGCCACCAGTGAAGAGAGGGAGGCTGCGGGCTACACCTTC. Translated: CATSEEREAAGYTF.

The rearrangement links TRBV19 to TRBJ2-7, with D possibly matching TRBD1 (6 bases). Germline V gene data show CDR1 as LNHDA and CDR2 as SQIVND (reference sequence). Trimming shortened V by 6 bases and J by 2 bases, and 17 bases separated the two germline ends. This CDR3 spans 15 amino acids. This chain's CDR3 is CASRGMGPGAYEQYF. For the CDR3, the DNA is TGTGCCAGTAGGGGCATGGGGCCAGGGGCCTACGAGCAGTACTTC.

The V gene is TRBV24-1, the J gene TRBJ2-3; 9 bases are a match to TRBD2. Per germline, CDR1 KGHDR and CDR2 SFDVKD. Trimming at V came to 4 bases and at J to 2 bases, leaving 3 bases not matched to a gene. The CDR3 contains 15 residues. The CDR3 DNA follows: TGTGCCACCAGTGAAAGCGGGGGGATCACAGATACGCAGTATTTT. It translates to CATSESGGITDTQYF.

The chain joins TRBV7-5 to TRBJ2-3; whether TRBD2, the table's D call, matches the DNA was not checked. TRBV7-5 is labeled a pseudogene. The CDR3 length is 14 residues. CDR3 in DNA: TGTGCCAGAAAGGGACTAGCATTCACAGATACGCAGTATTTT. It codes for CARKGLAFTDTQYF.

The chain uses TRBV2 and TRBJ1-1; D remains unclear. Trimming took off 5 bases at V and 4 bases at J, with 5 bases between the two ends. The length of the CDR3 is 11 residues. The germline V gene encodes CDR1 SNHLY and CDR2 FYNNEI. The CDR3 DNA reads TGTGCCAGCAGTTTGGCCACTGAAGCTTTCTTT. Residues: CASSLATEAFF.

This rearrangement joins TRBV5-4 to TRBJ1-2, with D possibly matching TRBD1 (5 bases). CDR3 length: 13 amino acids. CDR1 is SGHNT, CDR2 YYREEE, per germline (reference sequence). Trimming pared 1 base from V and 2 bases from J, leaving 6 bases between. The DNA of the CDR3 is TGTGCCAGCAGCTTGCAGGGAAACTATGGCTACACCTTC. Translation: CASSLQGNYGYTF.

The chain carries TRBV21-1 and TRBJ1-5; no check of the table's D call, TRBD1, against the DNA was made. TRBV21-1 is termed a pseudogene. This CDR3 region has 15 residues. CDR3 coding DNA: TGTGCCAGCAGCAGAGCCGGGACAGGGCTATTGCCCCAGCATTTT. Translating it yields CASSRAGTGLLPQHF.

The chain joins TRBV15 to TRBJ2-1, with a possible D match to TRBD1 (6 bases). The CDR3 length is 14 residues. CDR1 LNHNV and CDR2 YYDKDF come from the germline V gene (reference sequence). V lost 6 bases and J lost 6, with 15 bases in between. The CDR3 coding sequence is TGTGCCACCAGTCACTATGAGGGGGTCAATGAGCAGTTCTTC. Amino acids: CATSHYEGVNEQFF.